One sample yielded the 24 T cell receptor beta chains listed below, sequenced in a study of CD8 T cells in ankylosing spondylitis. Regarding the study as a whole: The study identified a TCR beta motif of under ten highly homologous variants that appeared characteristic of ankylosing spondylitis blood.

No antigen is known for these receptors. TCRdb called the 5' RACE reads again in MiXCR, with one record for every CDR3 protein. Here the sample spans 670,000 or so distinct CDR3 sequences, roughly 19% being singletons. Sequenced input: blood, either unsorted or a sorted T cell fraction (not recorded which). These receptors all come from a male donor with ankylosing spondylitis.

This clonotype was detected ten times or more. The chain uses TRBV6-2 or TRBV6-3 and TRBJ2-7, with D unclear. Germline assignment: CDR1 MNHEY and CDR2 SVGEGT. This CDR3 spans 14 amino acids. Trimming shortened V by 2 bases and J by 4 bases, and 12 bases separated the two germline ends. For the CDR3, the DNA is TGTGCCAGCAGTTACCCTCCGGAGAGGTACGAGCAGTACTTC. Its translation is CASSYPPERYEQYF.

The chain is built from TRBV27 and TRBJ2-1; 7 bases match TRBD1. The V gene's germline CDR1 is MNHEY and CDR2 SMNVEV (reference sequence). The V gene end was trimmed by 7 bases and the J gene end by 4 bases; junction bases not matched to a gene: 7. CDR3 length: 14 amino acids. CDR3 sequence (DNA): TGTGCCAGCAAAGAAGAGACAGGGTACAATGAGCAGTTCTTC. Amino acids: CASKEETGYNEQFF.

There are a few counts of this clonotype. The chain has TRBV29-1 and TRBJ2-1; 8 nucleotides align to TRBD2. CDR1 is SQVTM and CDR2 is ANQGSEA in the germline V gene. V was clipped by 7 bases and J by 3 bases; unmatched bases: 8. The CDR3 is 14 amino acids. The CDR3 protein is CSAPGGAGYNEQFF. The CDR3, as DNA: TGCAGCGCCCCGGGGGGGGCGGGCTACAATGAGCAGTTCTTC.

This clonotype was detected a few times. J is TRBJ1-1 and V is TRBV25-1, with D possibly TRBD1 on 5 matching bases. The V end was cut by 3 bases, the J end by 3 bases, with 17 bases between. This CDR3 region has 16 residues. The germline CDR1 and CDR2 sequences are MGHDK and SYGVNS. CDR3 DNA sequence: TGTGCCAGCAGTGACCCTGGTGGGGGTCGGGACACTGAAGCTTTCTTT. It specifies CASSDPGGGRDTEAFF.

This rearrangement joins TRBV4-3 to TRBJ2-1; unclear D gene. This CDR3 region has 15 residues. Trimming took off 0 bases at V and 3 bases at J, with 9 bases between the two ends. Looked up from germline, CDR1 is LGHNA and CDR2 is YSLEER. The DNA for the CDR3 is TGCGCCAGCAGCCAAGATGCAGGCATCTACAATGAGCAGTTCTTC. Protein sequence: CASSQDAGIYNEQFF.

V usage is TRBV6-2 or TRBV6-3 and J usage is TRBJ2-1, with 14 positions matching TRBD2. The germline V gene has CDR1 MNHEY and CDR2 SVGEGT. Trimming removed 6 bases from V and 9 bases from J; junction bases left unmatched: 7. CDR3 length: 15 amino acids. This chain's CDR3 is CASSRGLAGELEQFF. The CDR3 nucleotides read TGTGCCAGCAGCCGGGGACTAGCGGGAGAGCTTGAGCAGTTCTTC.

Comment on this clonotype: A junction end diverges from the germline sequence, so it may reflect a read error. This sequence joins TRBV5-1 and TRBJ1-2; D remains ambiguous. The CDR3 consists of 14 residues. Per the germline V gene, CDR1 is SGHRS and CDR2 is YFSETQ. In DNA, the CDR3 is TGCGCCAGCAGCCCCGGGCCGGGAAACTATGGCCACACCTTC. This gives the protein CASSPGPGNYGHTF.

This clonotype was counted a few times. The J gene is TRBJ2-7, the V gene TRBV20-1; TRBD1 matches 11 bases. This CDR3 has 13 residues. Germline trimming cut 4 bases from V and 3 bases from J; bases unmatched to any gene: 2. CDR1 DFQATT and CDR2 SNEGSKA come from the germline V gene (reference sequence). CDR3 residues: CSAKGQGVYEQYF. The CDR3 nucleotides read TGCAGTGCTAAGGGACAGGGGGTCTACGAGCAGTACTTC.

This rearrangement joins TRBV7-8 to TRBJ1-2; D remains ambiguous. CDR3 size: 14 residues. Germline V CDR1 and CDR2: SGHVS, FQNEAQ. V was shortened by 6 bases and J by 5 bases, with 16 bases between the two germline ends. The CDR3 is CASSGEGKTYGYTF. CDR3 nucleotides: TGTGCCAGCAGTGGGGAAGGGAAGACATATGGCTACACCTTC.

The chain couples TRBV27 to TRBJ2-1; D perhaps matches TRBD1 (5 bases). Germline loops: CDR1 MNHEY, CDR2 SMNVEV (reference sequence). CDR3 size: 15 residues. Trimming left V 6 bases short and J 0 bases short, with 12 bases between. CDR3 nucleotides: TGTGCCAGCAGCGATTACAGGAACTCCTACAATGAGCAGTTCTTC. Protein: CASSDYRNSYNEQFF.

V is TRBV4-1 and J is TRBJ2-1; a possible D gene is TRBD2 (5 bases). The V end was cut by 4 bases, the J end by 4 bases, with 14 bases between. The CDR3 spans 15 residues. The V gene's germline CDR1 is MGHRA and CDR2 YSYEKL. The CDR3 sequence: CASSLIGSGYNEQFF. The CDR3 region has the DNA TGCGCCAGCAGCCTCATAGGGTCGGGGTACAATGAGCAGTTCTTC.

This chain connects TRBV12-3 or TRBV12-4 to TRBJ2-7; 8 nucleotides match TRBD2. Germline trimming cut 3 bases from V and 6 bases from J; bases unmatched to any gene: 10. This CDR3 region has 15 residues. This CDR3 is CASSFLAGRGSEQYF. CDR3 coding DNA: TGTGCCAGCAGTTTTTTAGCGGGGCGGGGGAGCGAGCAGTACTTC.

The CDR3 spells CASSLVGGGVTQYF. The CDR3 DNA follows: TGTGCCAGCAGCTTAGTGGGGGGCGGCGTGACCCAGTACTTC. The chain uses TRBV7-2 and TRBJ2-5; D tentatively fits TRBD1 or TRBD2 (6 bases each). CDR3 size: 14 residues. Germline V CDR1 and CDR2: SGHTA, FQGNSA. V was pared by 1 base and J by 7 bases, with 13 bases between.

This chain joins TRBV7-8 and TRBJ2-5; weak D call: TRBD2 (6 bases). The CDR3 totals 14 residues. Germline lookup yields CDR1 SGHVS and CDR2 FQNEAQ. V was clipped by 5 bases and J by 5 bases, with 15 bases between them. The CDR3 sequence is CASSPRERGETQYF. The CDR3 bases are TGTGCCAGCAGCCCCCGCGAACGGGGGGAGACCCAGTACTTC.

This clonotype was detected only a few times. The V gene is TRBV4-1, the J gene TRBJ2-7, with TRBD1 as a possible D gene (5 bases). The CDR3 extends over 15 amino acids. Trimming left V 8 bases short and J 2 bases short, with 19 bases between. CDR1 is MGHRA and CDR2 is YSYEKL in the germline V gene. The CDR3 bases are TGCGCCAGCGCTCCAAGAAGGGGCGGAGCCTACGAGCAGTACTTC. It encodes CASAPRRGGAYEQYF.

This clonotype was found a few times. The chain is built from TRBV11-2 and TRBJ2-3; no firm D call. From germline, CDR1 is SGHAT and CDR2 FQNNGV. The germline V and J ends were trimmed by 5 bases and 3 bases, with 15 bases remaining between them. The CDR3 extends over 15 amino acids. CDR3 amino acids: CASSPRSAQTDTQYF. The CDR3 DNA reads as TGTGCCAGCAGCCCAAGGTCTGCTCAGACAGATACGCAGTATTTT.

This rearrangement joins TRBV6-2 or TRBV6-3 to TRBJ2-3, with D hard to call. V was trimmed by 6 bases and J by 1 base, leaving 14 bases between them. This CDR3 has 15 amino acids. Germline assignment: CDR1 MNHEY and CDR2 SVGEGT. As DNA, the CDR3 is TGTGCCAGCAGAAGCACGTGGGGTCGCACAGATACGCAGTATTTT. Residues: CASRSTWGRTDTQYF.

The CDR3 reads CASSLGLWSNQPQHF. CDR3 nucleotide sequence: TGTGCCAGCAGTTTGGGGCTGTGGAGCAATCAGCCCCAGCATTTT. This rearrangement joins TRBV12-3 or TRBV12-4 to TRBJ1-5; D perhaps matches TRBD1 (5 bases). The CDR3 has 15 amino acids. The ends were cut back, 3 bases at V and 1 base at J, with 10 bases in the middle.

This clonotype was observed a few times. This chain connects TRBV10-3 to TRBJ2-5; TRBD2 agrees at 8 bases. Germline CDR1 and CDR2: ENHRY and SYGVKD. This CDR3 has 16 residues. The trim removed 2 bases at V and 4 bases at J, leaving 9 bases unmatched. CDR3 amino acids: CAISEGLAGKRETQYF. The CDR3 DNA sequence: TGTGCCATCAGTGAGGGTTTAGCGGGAAAGAGAGAGACCCAGTACTTC.

The chain links TRBV20-1 to TRBJ2-5; D uncertain. This CDR3 has 15 amino acids. Germline values: CDR1 DFQATT, CDR2 SNEGSKA (reference sequence). The V gene lost 1 base and the J gene lost 2 bases, with 14 bases spanning the gap. CDR3 sequence: CSARGIPAQQETQYF. The DNA of the CDR3 is TGCAGTGCTAGAGGCATTCCGGCCCAACAAGAGACCCAGTACTTC.

This clonotype was seen only a few times. The rearrangement joins TRBV27 to TRBJ2-3; 9 bases align to TRBD1. Trimming at V came to 3 bases and at J to 11 bases, leaving 6 bases not matched to a gene. Germline lookup yields CDR1 MNHEY and CDR2 SMNVEV (reference sequence). This CDR3 contains 13 residues. The DNA of the CDR3 is TGTGCCAGCAGTTTTACGGGACAGGGAGGGCAGTATTTT. Its protein product is CASSFTGQGGQYF.

V and J are TRBV11-2 and TRBJ2-2; no clear D. The CDR3 loop spans 15 amino acids. The germline V and J ends were trimmed by 2 bases and 4 bases, with 11 bases remaining between them. From germline, CDR1 is SGHAT and CDR2 FQNNGV. CDR3 nucleotide sequence: TGTGCCAGCAGCTTAAGGCAGGCGGCCACCGGGGAGCTGTTTTTT. Translation: CASSLRQAATGELFF.

V usage is TRBV20-1 and J usage is TRBJ1-1; D gene uncertain. The CDR3 is 15 amino acids. Germline loops: CDR1 DFQATT, CDR2 SNEGSKA (reference sequence). V was cut by 0 bases and J by 1 base, with 12 bases left in between. The CDR3 DNA follows: TGCAGTGCTAGAGATCGACGGACGGGGAACACTGAAGCTTTCTTT. It is translated as CSARDRRTGNTEAFF.

Only a few counts were recorded for this clonotype. The chain links TRBV5-1 to TRBJ2-1, with TRBD2 identical over 8 bases. The CDR3 is 16 amino acids. The germline CDR1 and CDR2 sequences are SGHRS and YFSETQ. The V and J ends lost 7 bases and 5 bases, in that order; junction bases with no gene match: 14. CDR3 DNA: TGCGCCAGCCTCCCTGGGGATAGCGGGGTTAACAATGAGCAGTTCTTC. Protein sequence: CASLPGDSGVNNEQFF.